The sequence of this T cell receptor (beta chain) was determined in a study of shared T cell receptors in the human thymus (dated by TCRdb to the early 2020s). Background on the whole study: The study examined how self-reactive, shared T-cell receptor alpha chains are generated in the human thymus.

The protocol used for the library was the immunoSEQ multiplex PCR assay. What TCRdb holds here is the immuneACCESS table cut down to in-frame rearrangements. Part of the clones is not present; checked against another copy, under half of the missing clones reflect an unresolved V gene, and the others are unexplained. The sample has roughly 660,000 clones on record, over 75% of them singletons. The ten largest clones add up to 0.0095% to 0.011% of the sample. From the germline V gene, CDR1 is LGHNT and CDR2 is FRNRAP. CDR3 length: 10 amino acids, cysteine to phenylalanine. The kept DNA is CDR3 alone, 30 bases in frame from the first base. V loses 6 bases of germline sequence and J loses 5 bases, and the interval between the two ends is 4 bases. About this clone itself: The antigen it recognizes is unknown. One base away there is no much larger clone; base qualities are not given.

The same sample was also used in a study of human thymus T cells. The second study's authors report: In Finland, the donors were immunologically healthy infants who were having open corrective cardiac surgery for congenital heart defects. The thymus tissue came from surgical resects taken out during corrective cardiac surgery. V and J gene segment usage appeared biased in both thymic and peripheral blood repertoires. According to the related research, thymic TCR repertoires were highly overlapping among unrelated individuals. The study described the TCR alpha and beta repertoires in roughly 8 infant thymus samples and four matching peripheral blood samples. Donor ages ranged from roughly 7 to 250 days, and the cohort comprised six or seven male and a couple of female infants. After being mechanically released from the tissue, thymocytes were kept at -70 degrees C in pellets of about 8.5-30 million cells. Genomic DNA was extracted from frozen cell pellets with a QIAsymphony instrument. The immunoSEQ multiplex PCR assay was used to amplify the TCRB and TCRAD loci from a standardized quantity of quality-controlled genomic DNA. The amplicons spanned the V(D)J region and were long enough to cover the CDR3 and allow V and J genes to be identified. The commercial immunoSEQ service was used to sequence amplicons on an Illumina platform. Primer bias and sequencing errors were corrected using previously described methods, and TCRAD and TCRB definitions followed the IMGT database. Repertoires were analysed with immunoSEQ Analyzer 3.0 and VDJTools, covering basic statistics, V/J segment usage, diversity estimates, rarefaction and pairwise overlap. Diversity was estimated using the Chao1, ChaoE, Efron-Thisted, Shannon and inverse Simpson indices, and was also estimated on datasets down-sampled to the size of the smallest sample. Repertoire overlap was assessed by strict matching of CDR3 nucleotide sequence, V gene and J gene, and clustering was done by Jaccard-based multidimensional scaling. Thymus samples yielded on average around 810,000 unique TCRB clonotypes, compared with roughly 92,000 from blood samples.

The TCR sequence derives from a boy in the first two years of life with a congenital heart defect. Donor details come from another sample of the same person, matched by shared clones. Input material: thymocytes. The rearrangement combines TRBV12-5 with TRBJ2-5; the D gene is unclear. Here is the DNA: TGTGCTAGTGGACTGGAGACCCAGTACTTC. This encodes CASGLETQYF.